This passage covers 20 T cell receptor beta chains from one sample sequenced in a study of cytomegalovirus exposure and HLA in healthy donors. Researchers ran the PCR with 60 Vbeta and 13 Jbeta primers. The table came from immunoSEQ multiplex PCR; TCRdb's copy has only in-frame clones and leaves some out. The sample includes 90,000 to 100,000 clones, roughly three quarters seen only once; the top ten take roughly 1.5%. The sequencing input was PBMCs. The receptors stem from a man aged 40-49 years in good health and CMV-seronegative.

The chain joins TRBV7-6 to TRBJ2-5; tentative D call: TRBD2 (5 bases). Germline loops: CDR1 SGHVS, CDR2 FNYEAQ. The CDR3 is made up of 15 amino acids. The V gene lost 5 bases and the J gene lost 5 bases, with 18 bases spanning the gap. The CDR3 nucleotides are TGTGCCAGCAGCCGTCCGGCTGGGCCGGGGGAGACCCAGTACTTC. Translating gives CASSRPAGPGETQYF.

This clone has a handful of counts. In nucleotides, the CDR3 is TGCGCCAGCAGCTCCGGGACAGTAGAGACCCAGTACTTC. The encoded protein is CASSSGTVETQYF. The chain joins TRBV5-1 to TRBJ2-5, with TRBD1 matching 7 bases. Germline V gene sequence: CDR1 SGHRS, CDR2 YFSETQ. The junction had 3 bases not matched to a gene; V was cut back by 3 bases and J by 4 bases. The CDR3 covers 13 residues.

CDR3 coding DNA: TGTGCCAGCCGTACAGGCAACAATGAGCAGTTCTTC. Its translation is CASRTGNNEQFF. The rearrangement links TRBV27 to TRBJ2-1, with a weak D call TRBD1 (5 bases). Germline CDR1 reads MNHEY; CDR2 reads SMNVEV (reference sequence). This CDR3 is built from 12 residues. V lost 8 bases and J lost 5, with 10 bases in between.

A single count supports this clone. V is TRBV4-1 and J is TRBJ1-2; 10 positions agree with TRBD1. Trimming cost V 0 bases and J 8 bases; bases outside gene matches: 9. The germline gives CDR1 MGHRA, CDR2 YSYEKL. The CDR3 contains 16 residues. The CDR3 sequence is CASSQDRRTGGGGYTF. CDR3 sequence (DNA): TGCGCCAGCAGCCAAGATAGAAGGACAGGGGGGGGAGGCTACACCTTC.

V and J are TRBV10-3 and TRBJ2-2; possible D gene TRBD2, 5 bases. Germline V gives CDR1 ENHRY, CDR2 SYGVKD. V lost 6 bases to trimming and J lost 7 bases, with 21 bases between them. This CDR3 contains 16 residues. The CDR3 coding sequence is TGTGCCATCAGATCCTCATACGGGGTGACCGGCGGGGAGCTGTTTTTT. Protein: CAIRSSYGVTGGELFF.

This clone showed up just a few times. The chain links TRBV7-8 to TRBJ2-7, with a weak D call TRBD1 (7 bases). The CDR3 totals 14 residues. Deletions cut 6 bases from V and 0 bases from J, with 12 bases between. Germline CDR1 SGHVS, CDR2 FQNEAQ. CDR3 in DNA: TGTGCCAGCAGTCCTCAGGGGGGCTCCTACGAGCAGTACTTC. It codes for CASSPQGGSYEQYF. Using reference TRBV7-8 and TRBJ2-7 for the parts outside the CDR3, the full variable domain is GAGVSQSPRYKVAKRGQDVALRCDPISGHVSLFWYQQALGQGPEFLTYFQNEAQLDKSGLPSDRFFAERPEGSVSTLKIQRTQQEDSAVYLCASSPQGGSYEQYFGPGTRLTVT.

Note on this clone: Other DNA sequences in this sample translate to the same CDR3. The chain employs TRBV18 and TRBJ2-5, with D perhaps TRBD1 (6 bases). V lost 1 base and J 5 bases, leaving 8 bases between the germline ends. Germline V gene sequence: CDR1 KGHSH, CDR2 LQKENI. The CDR3 covers 13 residues. CDR3: CASSPLRGETQYF. DNA of the CDR3: TGTGCCAGCTCACCACTGAGGGGGGAGACCCAGTACTTC.

This clone was picked up a small number of times. The chain recombines TRBV30 with TRBJ2-7; D is possibly TRBD2 (5 bases). Trimming removed 3 bases at V and 3 bases at J, with 6 bases between. Germline V gene data show CDR1 as GTSNPN and CDR2 as SVGIG (reference sequence). CDR3 length equals 11 residues. CDR3 region: CAWRRDYEQYF. The CDR3 coding sequence is TGTGCCTGGAGGAGGGACTACGAGCAGTACTTC.

The chain uses TRBV7-9 and TRBJ2-5, with 14 bases that match TRBD2. The J call may be in error: the DNA end matches TRBJ2-7 better. This CDR3 spans 15 amino acids. CDR1 SEHNR and CDR2 FQNEAQ come from the germline V gene (reference sequence). Here the CDR3 reads CASNRLAGGQNEQYF. The CDR3 DNA is TGTGCCAGCAACCGACTAGCGGGGGGGCAGAACGAGCAGTACTTC.

This clone appeared a single time. The rearrangement joins TRBV11-2 to TRBJ2-7, with D tentatively TRBD2 (7 bases). The CDR3 runs to 16 residues. Trimming left V 5 bases short and J 2 bases short, with 19 bases between. Germline CDR1 SGHAT, CDR2 FQNNGV. For the CDR3, the DNA is TGTGCCAGCAGCGTAGGGGGGGGACGAAACCCCTACGAGCAGTACTTC. Protein: CASSVGGGRNPYEQYF.

This clone came up a few times. Different DNA sequences within this sample yield the same CDR3. This rearrangement joins TRBV7-9 to TRBJ1-1; weak D call: TRBD1 (6 bases). The CDR3 covers 13 residues. Trimming shortened V by 4 bases and J by 0 bases, and 6 bases separated the two germline ends. Germline V gives CDR1 SEHNR, CDR2 FQNEAQ (reference sequence). CDR3 protein: CASSSGVNTEAFF. DNA for the CDR3: TGTGCCAGCAGCTCAGGGGTGAACACTGAAGCTTTCTTT. Together with reference TRBV7-9 and TRBJ1-1, the CDR3 gives the full variable domain: DTGVSQNPRHKITKRGQNVTFRCDPISEHNRLYWYRQTLGQGPEFLTYFQNEAQLEKSRLLSDRFSAERPKGSFSTLEIQRTEQGDSAMYLCASSSGVNTEAFFGQGTRLTVV.

V gene TRBV7-8 combines with J gene TRBJ2-1; D is uncertain. There are 15 residues in the CDR3. The germline V gene encodes CDR1 SGHVS and CDR2 FQNEAQ. V dropped 4 bases and J dropped 8 bases, with 18 bases sitting between them. CDR3 DNA: TGTGCCAGCAGCTCCGCCGGGTCCTTAGACGATGAGCAGTTCTTC. This translates into CASSSAGSLDDEQFF. Full variable domain (outside the CDR3, taken from reference TRBV7-8 and TRBJ2-1): GAGVSQSPRYKVAKRGQDVALRCDPISGHVSLFWYQQALGQGPEFLTYFQNEAQLDKSGLPSDRFFAERPEGSVSTLKIQRTQQEDSAVYLCASSSAGSLDDEQFFGPGTRLTVL.

DNA for the CDR3: TGTGCCACCTCTACTAGCGGGGGATACGAGCAGTACTTC. It yields the protein CATSTSGGYEQYF. The chain carries TRBV2 and TRBJ2-5; 11 bases are a match to TRBD2. Judging by the DNA end, TRBJ2-7 fits better; the J call may be wrong. The CDR3 is 13 amino acids. Germline V CDR1 and CDR2: SNHLY, FYNNEI.

The sample holds a few counts of this clone. The chain is built from TRBV5-4 and TRBJ1-3; D is unresolved. V was clipped by 4 bases and J by 4 bases, with 15 bases between them. Germline V gene sequence: CDR1 SGHNT, CDR2 YYREEE (reference sequence). The CDR3 has 15 residues. CDR3 sequence (DNA): TGTGCCAGCAGCCGTGCTCTAGACCTCGGAAACACCATATATTTT. Protein: CASSRALDLGNTIYF. Using reference TRBV5-4 and TRBJ1-3 for the parts outside the CDR3, the full variable domain is ETGVTQSPTHLIKTRGQQVTLRCSSQSGHNTVSWYQQALGQGPQFIFQYYREEENGRGNFPPRFSGLQFPNYSSELNVNALELDDSALYLCASSRALDLGNTIYFGEGSWLTVV.

The table lists this clone with a count of one. The CDR3 DNA reads as TGTGCCAGCAGTGGGATTGGTGGCGGTAACACCATATATTTT. Its protein product is CASSGIGGGNTIYF. This chain links TRBV2 with TRBJ1-3, with unresolved D. The germline V gene has CDR1 SNHLY and CDR2 FYNNEI. V was shortened by 4 bases and J by 7 bases, with 14 bases between the two germline ends. The CDR3 spans 14 residues.

The chain uses TRBV2 and TRBJ2-6, with D tentatively TRBD2 (6 bases). Looked up from germline, CDR1 is SNHLY and CDR2 is FYNNEI. The CDR3 has 15 residues. Trimming removed 9 bases at V and 2 bases at J, with 14 bases between. CDR3 protein: CARGVSGAGANVLTF. CDR3 DNA sequence: TGTGCCAGGGGGGTCTCGGGAGCTGGGGCCAACGTCCTGACTTTC.

This chain connects TRBV7-2 to TRBJ1-1; 7 positions match TRBD1. Germline lookup yields CDR1 SGHTA and CDR2 FQGNSA. Trimming cost V 5 bases and J 2 bases; bases outside gene matches: 8. This CDR3 has 15 amino acids. The CDR3 loop is CASSNHRTGNTEAFF. The CDR3 nucleotides read TGTGCCAGCAGCAACCACCGGACAGGCAACACTGAAGCTTTCTTT.

This clone appeared a few times. The chain couples TRBV6-1 to TRBJ1-6, with D perhaps TRBD1 (5 bases). Germline CDR1 and CDR2: MNHNS and SASEGT. V was pared by 0 bases and J by 0 bases, with 9 bases between. This CDR3 is 17 amino acids long. CDR3 nucleotides: TGTGCCAGCAGTGAAGCGAGGCAGGGCTCCTATAATTCACCCCTCCACTTT. This translates into CASSEARQGSYNSPLHF.

The rearrangement joins TRBV10-3 to TRBJ1-5; 8 bases line up with TRBD1. CDR1 ENHRY and CDR2 SYGVKD come from the germline V gene. V was clipped by 2 bases and J by 0 bases; unmatched bases: 27. This CDR3 is 24 amino acids long. DNA for the CDR3: TGTGCCATCAGTGAGCCCCTCGGGACAGGCTACCGCACGGAGGCAAAAAATAGCAATCAGCCCCAGCATTTT. As protein: CAISEPLGTGYRTEAKNSNQPQHF.

CDR3 residues: CASKGVHYEQYF. The CDR3 coding sequence is TGTGCCAGTAAAGGGGTCCACTACGAGCAGTACTTC. This chain uses TRBV2 with TRBJ2-7, with D maybe TRBD1 (5 bases). CDR1 and CDR2 (germline): SNHLY, FYNNEI. The CDR3 is 12 amino acids. Between the trimmed V and J ends, which lost 9 bases and 3 bases, there was a span of 12 bases.